Described below is a single TCR beta chain sequence and its context. The antigen remains unidentified. Time point specified: recipient sample about 28 days before transplant, after cytoreduction. This record comes from a study of T cell clonotyping in hematopoietic cell transplantation. Broader study findings: Graft donor and pretransplant recipient Inverse Simpson Index values predicted broader posttransplant TCR diversity.

Some clones are missing from TCRdb's copy, which holds only in-frame ones; the method was immunoSEQ multiplex PCR. The data contain 25,000 or so clones, approximately 77% of them seen just once; the ten biggest clones take up about 6.5%. This specimen was peripheral blood mononuclear cells, taken before stem cell transplant. This TCR came from a man aged 45-60 years with myelodysplastic syndrome. Some clones in this sample may be carry-over from other donors' samples.

The DNA for the CDR3 is TGTGCCAGCAGTGAATCATTTCGCCCCGAGCAGTACTTC. The encoded protein is CASSESFRPEQYF. The genes are TRBV6-1 and TRBJ2-7; D gene unclear. Looked up from germline, CDR1 is MNHNS and CDR2 is SASEGT. The CDR3 has 13 residues. Trimming removed 2 bases at V and 6 bases at J, with 11 bases between.